What follows is one T cell receptor (beta chain) and its context. Antigen unknown. Assay used: immunoSEQ multiplex PCR; TCRdb lists only in-frame clones, some missing. The sample consists of tens of thousands of clones, 80% to 90% of them appearing once. This sample is drawn from a study of OX40 agonist ivuxolimab in advanced cancers. Study at large: Administration of intravenous ivuxolimab to patients occurred every 2 weeks at 0.01 to 10 mg/kg. Dose-escalation patients had hepatocellular carcinoma, melanoma, renal cell or head and neck cancer. General observations from the study: On average, a greater number of expanded clones characterised CD8+ T cells relative to CD4+.

V gave up 4 bases and J gave up 3 bases; unmatched junction bases: 6. CDR1 SGHRS and CDR2 YFSETQ come from the germline V gene. The CDR3 length is 14 residues. Sequenced here: CD4+ or CD8+ T cells sorted from blood, sampled in a trial of the OX40 agonist ivuxolimab. The TCR was taken from an adult with an advanced solid tumor such as melanoma, head and neck, liver or kidney cancer. This rearrangement joins TRBV5-1 to TRBJ2-7, with 8 bases aligning to TRBD1. Written as DNA, the CDR3 is TGCGCCAGCAGCCCGTCAGGGGGCCGCTACGAGCAGTACTTC. Translated: CASSPSGGRYEQYF. Looking up the rest from reference TRBV5-1 and TRBJ2-7 gives the full variable domain: KAGVTQTPRYLIKTRGQQVTLSCSPISGHRSVSWYQQTPGQGLQFLFEYFSETQRNKGNFPGRFSGRQFSNSRSEMNVSTLELGDSALYLCASSPSGGRYEQYFGPGTRLTVT.